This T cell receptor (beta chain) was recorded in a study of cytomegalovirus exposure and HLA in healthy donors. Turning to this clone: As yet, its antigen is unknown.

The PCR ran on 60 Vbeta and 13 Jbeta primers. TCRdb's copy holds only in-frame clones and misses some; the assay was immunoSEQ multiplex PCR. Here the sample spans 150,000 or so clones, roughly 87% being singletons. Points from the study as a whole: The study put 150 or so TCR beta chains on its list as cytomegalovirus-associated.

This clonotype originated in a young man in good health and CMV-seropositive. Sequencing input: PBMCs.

The DNA for the CDR3 is TGCGCCAGCAGCCCTCAAGAAGGGACAGGCTATGGCTACACCTTC. It translates to CASSPQEGTGYGYTF. The chain is built from TRBV4-1 and TRBJ1-2, with 8 positions matching TRBD1. V dropped 4 bases and J dropped 4; count of bases not matched to a gene: 8. The CDR3 runs 15 residues. Per germline, CDR1 MGHRA and CDR2 YSYEKL.